This T cell receptor (beta chain) was identified during a study of T cells expressing NK-cell markers. About this clonotype: Its target is not known.

The study, taken as a whole, reports: Dominant NKG2C+ clonotypes accounted for about 1.0-7.0% of CD8+ T cells in more than five donors.

The CDR3 consists of 13 residues. Germline CDR1 SGHTA, CDR2 FQGNSA. TCRdb reworked the 5' RACE reads into one entry per CDR3 protein, no DNA. The clone table shows 440,000 or so distinct CDR3 sequences, with the ten largest holding 7.3%. V gene TRBV7-2 combines with J gene TRBJ2-2; the D call of TRBD2 rests on TCRdb alone, since no DNA is present to check it. This TCR derives from a woman aged 18 to 75 in good health. Sequencing input: blood T cells: a sorted CD56 or NKG2C T cell subset, CD4+ or CD8+ T cells, or bulk PBMC T cells (not recorded which). The CDR3 reads CASSPGDFRELFF. The entire variable domain, with the rest obtained from reference TRBV7-2 and TRBJ2-2, is as follows: GAGVSQSPSNKVTEKGKDVELRCDPISGHTALYWYRQSLGQGLEFLIYFQGNSAPDKSGLPSDRFSAERTGGSVSTLTIQRTQQEDSAVYLCASSPGDFRELFFGEGSRLTVL.